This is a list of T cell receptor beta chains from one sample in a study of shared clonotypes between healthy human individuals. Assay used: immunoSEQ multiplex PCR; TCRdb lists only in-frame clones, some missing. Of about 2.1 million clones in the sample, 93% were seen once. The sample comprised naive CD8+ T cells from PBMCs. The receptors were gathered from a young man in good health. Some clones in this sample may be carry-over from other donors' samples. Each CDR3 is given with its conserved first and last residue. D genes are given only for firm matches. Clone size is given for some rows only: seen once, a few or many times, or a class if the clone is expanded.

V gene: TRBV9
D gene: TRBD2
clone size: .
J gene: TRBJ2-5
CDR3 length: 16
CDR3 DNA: TGTGCCAGCAGCGCGCAGAAGGGACTAGCCCAAGAGACCCAGTACTTC
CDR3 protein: CASSAQKGLAQETQYF

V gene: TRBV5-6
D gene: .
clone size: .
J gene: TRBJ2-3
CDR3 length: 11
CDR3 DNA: TGTGCCAGCAGCTTGGCCGATACGCAGTATTTT
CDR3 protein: CASSLADTQYF

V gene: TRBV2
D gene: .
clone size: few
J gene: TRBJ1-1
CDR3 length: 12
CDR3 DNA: TGTGCCAGCAGGACACACCGGACTGAAGCTTTCTTT
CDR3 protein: CASRTHRTEAFF

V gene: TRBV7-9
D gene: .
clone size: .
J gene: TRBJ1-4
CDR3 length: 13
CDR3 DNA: TGTGCCAGCAGCTCCCCGGGGCGGTCCGAACTGTTTTTT
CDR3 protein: CASSSPGRSELFF

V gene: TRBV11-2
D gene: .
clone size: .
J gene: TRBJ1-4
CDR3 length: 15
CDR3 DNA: TGTGCCAGCAGTGCCCGCTGGGGAATTAATGAAAAACTGTTTTTT
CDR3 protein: CASSARWGINEKLFF

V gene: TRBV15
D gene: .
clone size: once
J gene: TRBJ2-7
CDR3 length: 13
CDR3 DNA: TGTGCCACCAGCACGGGTTCGGCCTACGAGCAGTACTTC
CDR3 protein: CATSTGSAYEQYF

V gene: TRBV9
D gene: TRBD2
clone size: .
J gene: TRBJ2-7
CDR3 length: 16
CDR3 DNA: TGTGCCAGCAGCGTAGGCCTAGCGGGGGATGCTGACGAGCAGTACTTC
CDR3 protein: CASSVGLAGDADEQYF

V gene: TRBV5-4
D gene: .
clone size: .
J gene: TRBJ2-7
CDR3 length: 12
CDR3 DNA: TGTGCCAGCAGCTTGAGACCGGAAGAGCAGTACTTC
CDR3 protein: CASSLRPEEQYF

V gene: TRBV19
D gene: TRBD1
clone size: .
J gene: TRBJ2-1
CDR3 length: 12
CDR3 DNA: TGTGCCAGTAAATCTACGGGACAGGGTTGTTTCTTC
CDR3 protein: CASKSTGQGCFF

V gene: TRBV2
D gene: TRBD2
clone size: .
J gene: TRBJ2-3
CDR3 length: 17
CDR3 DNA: TGTGCCAGCTGGGCGCGGGCGGGAGTGTTTAGCACAGATACGCAGTATTTT
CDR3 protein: CASWARAGVFSTDTQYF

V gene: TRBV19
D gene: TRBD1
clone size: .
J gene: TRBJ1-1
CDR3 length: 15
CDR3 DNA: TGTGCCAGTAGTGTAAACAGGGGGAGGAACACTGAAGCTTTCTTT
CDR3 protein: CASSVNRGRNTEAFF

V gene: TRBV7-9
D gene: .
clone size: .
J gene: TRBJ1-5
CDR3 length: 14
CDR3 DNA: TGTGCCAGCAGCTTCTCGGTTGGCAATCAGCCCCAGCATTTT
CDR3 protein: CASSFSVGNQPQHF

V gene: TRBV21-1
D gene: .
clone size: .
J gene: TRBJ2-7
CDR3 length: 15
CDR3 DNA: TGTGCCAGCAGCAAAGCGTCAGATTCTGTCTACGAGCAGTACTTC
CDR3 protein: CASSKASDSVYEQYF

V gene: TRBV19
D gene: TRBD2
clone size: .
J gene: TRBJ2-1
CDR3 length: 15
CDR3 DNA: TGTGCCAGTAGTATGGAAGCGGGGACCTACAATGAGCAGTTCTTC
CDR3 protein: CASSMEAGTYNEQFF

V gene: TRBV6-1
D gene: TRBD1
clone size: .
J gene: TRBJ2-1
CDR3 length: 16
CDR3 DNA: TGTGCCAGCAGTGGCGGACAGGGTCTCTCCTACAATGAGCAGTTCTTC
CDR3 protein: CASSGGQGLSYNEQFF

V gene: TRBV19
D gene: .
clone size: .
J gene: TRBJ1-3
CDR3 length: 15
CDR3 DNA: TGTGCCAGTAGTACCCCGAGACAGGTTGAAAACACCATATATTTT
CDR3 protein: CASSTPRQVENTIYF

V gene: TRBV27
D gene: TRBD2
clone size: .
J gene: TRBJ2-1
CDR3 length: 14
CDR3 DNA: TGTGCCAGCAGTTTACGGGGGGCCTACAATGAGCAGTTCTTC
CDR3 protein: CASSLRGAYNEQFF

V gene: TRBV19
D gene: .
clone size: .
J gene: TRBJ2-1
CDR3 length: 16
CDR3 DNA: TGTGCCAGCAGACCCTTTGGCGGAGGGCCTATGAATGAGCAGTTCTTC
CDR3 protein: CASRPFGGGPMNEQFF

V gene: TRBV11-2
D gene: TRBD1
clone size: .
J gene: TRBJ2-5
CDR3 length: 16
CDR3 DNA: TGTGCCAGCAGCTTAGTGTACAGGGGGCATGGGGAGACCCAGTACTTC
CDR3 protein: CASSLVYRGHGETQYF

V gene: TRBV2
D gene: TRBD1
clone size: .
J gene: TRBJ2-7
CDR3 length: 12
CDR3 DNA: TGTGCCAGCAGGGACAGGCGTTACGAGCAGTACTTC
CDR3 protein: CASRDRRYEQYF

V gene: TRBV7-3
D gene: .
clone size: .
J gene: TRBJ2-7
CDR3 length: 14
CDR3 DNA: TGTGCCAGCAGCTTAACCGGGAGCTCCTACGAGCAGTACTTC
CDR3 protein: CASSLTGSSYEQYF

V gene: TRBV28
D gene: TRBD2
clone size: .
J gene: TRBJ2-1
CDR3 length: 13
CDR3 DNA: TGTGCCAGCAGGTTGACTAGCAACAATGAGCAGTTCTTC
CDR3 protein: CASRLTSNNEQFF

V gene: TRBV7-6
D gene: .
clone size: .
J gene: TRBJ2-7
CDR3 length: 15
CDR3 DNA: TGTGCCAGCAGCCTAGAGCGGGCGGGGCCCTACGAGCAGTACTTC
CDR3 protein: CASSLERAGPYEQYF

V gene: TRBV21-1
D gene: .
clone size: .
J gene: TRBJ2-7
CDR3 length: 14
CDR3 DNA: TGTGCCAGCAGCAGGAAACTAATTCGGCCCGAGCAGTACTTC
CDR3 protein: CASSRKLIRPEQYF

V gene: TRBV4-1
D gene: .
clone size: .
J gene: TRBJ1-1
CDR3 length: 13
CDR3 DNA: TGCGCCAGCAGCCAAGTTGGGGGAACTGAAGCTTTCTTT
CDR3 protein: CASSQVGGTEAFF

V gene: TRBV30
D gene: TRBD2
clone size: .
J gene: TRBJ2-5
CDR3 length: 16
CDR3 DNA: TGTGCCTGGAGCCGAAGGACTAGCGGGGTAAAAGAGACCCAGTACTTC
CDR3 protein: CAWSRRTSGVKETQYF

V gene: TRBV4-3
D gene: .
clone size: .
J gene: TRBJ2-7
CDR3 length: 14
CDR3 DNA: TGCGCCAGCAGCCAGGGGCAGAGCTCCTACGAGCAGTACTTC
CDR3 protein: CASSQGQSSYEQYF

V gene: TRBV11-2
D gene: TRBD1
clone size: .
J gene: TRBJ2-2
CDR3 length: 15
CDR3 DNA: TGTGCCAGCAGCTCGAGACAGGGGTGGACCGGGGAGCTGTTTTTT
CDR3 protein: CASSSRQGWTGELFF

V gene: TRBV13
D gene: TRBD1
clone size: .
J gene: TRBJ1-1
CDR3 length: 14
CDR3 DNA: TGTGCCAGCAGCTCACAGGGGGTTCTCACTGAAGCTTTCTTT
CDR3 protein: CASSSQGVLTEAFF

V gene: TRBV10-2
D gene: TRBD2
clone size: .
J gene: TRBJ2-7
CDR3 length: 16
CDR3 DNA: TGCGCCAGCAGTGAGCTAGCGGGAGACTCCTCCTACGAGCAGTACTTC
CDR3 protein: CASSELAGDSSYEQYF

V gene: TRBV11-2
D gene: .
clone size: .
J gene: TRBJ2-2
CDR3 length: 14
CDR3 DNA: TGTGCCAGCAGCTTAGGAAGCTACACCGGGGAGCTGTTTTTT
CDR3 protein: CASSLGSYTGELFF

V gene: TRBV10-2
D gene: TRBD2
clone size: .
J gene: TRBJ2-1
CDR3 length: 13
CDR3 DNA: TGCGCCAGCAGTGGAAGGCGGGGGAATGAGCAGTTCTTC
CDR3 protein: CASSGRRGNEQFF

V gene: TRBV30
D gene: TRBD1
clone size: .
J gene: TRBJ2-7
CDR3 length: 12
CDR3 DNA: TGTGCCTGCCGGGACAGGGGTTACGAGCAGTACTTC
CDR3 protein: CACRDRGYEQYF

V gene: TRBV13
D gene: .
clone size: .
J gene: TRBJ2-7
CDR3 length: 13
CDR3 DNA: TGTGCCAGCAGCTTAGAGGAGAACTACGAGCAGTACTTC
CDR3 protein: CASSLEENYEQYF

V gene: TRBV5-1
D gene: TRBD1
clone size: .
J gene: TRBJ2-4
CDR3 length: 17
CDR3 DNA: TGCGCCAGCAGCTTGGGGGTGGTACAGGGGACCAAAAACATTCAGTACTTC
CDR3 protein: CASSLGVVQGTKNIQYF

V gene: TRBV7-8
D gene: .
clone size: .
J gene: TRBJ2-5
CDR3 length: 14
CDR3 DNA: TGTGCCAGCAGCCCGTTGGCACCGCAAGAGACCCAGTACTTC
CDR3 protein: CASSPLAPQETQYF

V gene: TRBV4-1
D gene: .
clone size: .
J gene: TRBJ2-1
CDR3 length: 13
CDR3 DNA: TGCGCCAGCAGCCCCAGCAGGGACAATGAGCAGTTCTTC
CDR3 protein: CASSPSRDNEQFF

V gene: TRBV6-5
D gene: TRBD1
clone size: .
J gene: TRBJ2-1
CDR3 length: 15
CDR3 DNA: TGTGCCAGCAGTTACGAGGGACAGGGACGGGGTGAGCAGTTCTTC
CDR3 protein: CASSYEGQGRGEQFF

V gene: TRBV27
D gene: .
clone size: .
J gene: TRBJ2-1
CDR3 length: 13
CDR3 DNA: TGTGCCAGCGGGGGCCGACCCTACAATGAGCAGTTCTTC
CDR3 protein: CASGGRPYNEQFF

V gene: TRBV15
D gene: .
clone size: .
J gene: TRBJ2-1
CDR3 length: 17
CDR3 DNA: TGTGCCACCAGCAGAGATCCTAGGGCACTGTCCTACAATGAGCAGTTCTTC
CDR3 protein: CATSRDPRALSYNEQFF

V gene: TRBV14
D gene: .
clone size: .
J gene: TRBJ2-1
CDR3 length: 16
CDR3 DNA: TGTGCCAGCAGCCAACCCCCGGCCCAGATCGACAATGAGCAGTTCTTC
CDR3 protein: CASSQPPAQIDNEQFF

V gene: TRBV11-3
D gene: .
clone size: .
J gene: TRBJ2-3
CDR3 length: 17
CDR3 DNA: TGTGCCAGCAGCTTAGATATCGGGGGCGGGAGCACAGATACGCAGTATTTT
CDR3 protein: CASSLDIGGGSTDTQYF

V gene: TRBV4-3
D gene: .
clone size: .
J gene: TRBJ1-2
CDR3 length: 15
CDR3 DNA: TGCGCCAGCAGCCCCCTTAATGAGGGTTTTGGTGGCTACACCTTC
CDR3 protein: CASSPLNEGFGGYTF

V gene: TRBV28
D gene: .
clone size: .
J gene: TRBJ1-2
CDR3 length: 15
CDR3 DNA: TGTGCCAGCAAGTACACGGGCCTCGGGGACTATGGCTACACCTTC
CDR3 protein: CASKYTGLGDYGYTF